This is a list of T cell receptor delta chains from one sample in a study of Vδ1+ human thymocytes. TCRdb applied CATT to the multiplex PCR reads for clone calling. The sample contains about 53,000 delta-chain clones, around 15% of which appear only once. The sequenced sample was Vdelta1+ gamma-delta thymocytes from the thymus. The receptor source for this set is a girl less than two years old who had congenital heart surgery. CDR3s include the opening cysteine and the closing phenylalanine or tryptophan. Fields, in order: J gene, clone size, D gene, V gene, CDR3 DNA, CDR3 protein. A D gene is named only where the DNA matches it firmly. The listing skips clone size in some rows; elsewhere it reads once, few, many or a size class.

J gene: TRDJ1
clone size: .
D gene: .
V gene: TRDV1
CDR3 DNA: TGTGCTCTTGGGGAACTTCAGGACGAGTACTGGGATAAACTCATCTTT
CDR3 protein: CALGELQDEYWDKLIF

J gene: TRDJ1
clone size: .
D gene: .
V gene: TRDV1
CDR3 DNA: TGTGCTCTTGGGGAGGTGTACGCCGATAAACTCATCTTT
CDR3 protein: CALGEVYADKLIF

J gene: TRDJ1
clone size: few
D gene: TRDD3
V gene: TRDV1
CDR3 DNA: TGTGCTCTTGGGGAACTAAATCGGGGGATACGCGGGGTAAGTCACGATAAACTCATCTTT
CDR3 protein: CALGELNRGIRGVSHDKLIF

J gene: TRDJ1
clone size: few
D gene: TRDD3
V gene: TRDV1
CDR3 DNA: TGTGCTCTTGGGGAAGTTGCATCTTCTACGCCCGAACTGGGGGACGCCGATAAACTCATCTTT
CDR3 protein: CALGEVASSTPELGDADKLIF

J gene: TRDJ1
clone size: .
D gene: .
V gene: TRDV1
CDR3 DNA: TGTGCCCTTGGGGAACGGCGTGTCCTCCCCTCCTGGTACATCGATAAACTCATCTTT
CDR3 protein: CALGERRVLPSWYIDKLIF

J gene: TRDJ1
clone size: .
D gene: TRDD3
V gene: TRDV1
CDR3 DNA: TGTGCTCTTGGGAAGGGGCCCGACTGGGGGATACGGGAGTCCGATAAACTCATCTTT
CDR3 protein: CALGKGPDWGIRESDKLIF

J gene: TRDJ1
clone size: few
D gene: TRDD3
V gene: TRDV1
CDR3 DNA: TGTGCTCTTGGGGAGCTCGGGGCTAGGTGGGGGATACTCGACGGGTACACCGATAAACTCATCTTT
CDR3 protein: CALGELGARWGILDGYTDKLIF

J gene: TRDJ1
clone size: few
D gene: TRDD3
V gene: TRDV1
CDR3 DNA: TGTGCTCTTGGGGAAACCCCCGCAACTGGGGTTACGTACACCGATAAACTCATCTTT
CDR3 protein: CALGETPATGVTYTDKLIF

J gene: TRDJ1
clone size: .
D gene: .
V gene: TRDV1
CDR3 DNA: TGTGCTCTTGGGGAACAATCCCGAAAGCAACCGGGAATGTACACCGATAAACTCATCTTT
CDR3 protein: CALGEQSRKQPGMYTDKLIF

J gene: TRDJ1
clone size: .
D gene: TRDD3
V gene: TRAV29/DV5
CDR3 DNA: TGTGCAGCATTAAGGACTGGGGGAGTAAGAACCAATAAACTCATCTTT
CDR3 protein: CAALRTGGVRTNKLIF

J gene: TRDJ1
clone size: few
D gene: .
V gene: TRDV1
CDR3 DNA: TGTGCTCTTGGGGAACTACGCCACACCGATAAACTCATCTTT
CDR3 protein: CALGELRHTDKLIF

J gene: TRDJ1
clone size: .
D gene: .
V gene: TRDV1
CDR3 DNA: TGTGCTCTTGGGGAACCCTTGTACACCGATAAACTCATCTTT
CDR3 protein: CALGEPLYTDKLIF

J gene: TRDJ1
clone size: few
D gene: TRDD3
V gene: TRDV1
CDR3 DNA: TGTGCCCTTGGGGAACGATCAATCGAATTGGGGGATAAGTACACCGATAAACTCATCTTT
CDR3 protein: CALGERSIELGDKYTDKLIF

J gene: TRDJ1
clone size: few
D gene: .
V gene: TRDV1
CDR3 DNA: TGTGCTCTTGGGGATGCGCATCCCCCAGGTACTAGATACACCGATAAACTCATCTTT
CDR3 protein: CALGDAHPPGTRYTDKLIF

J gene: TRDJ1
clone size: few
D gene: .
V gene: TRDV1
CDR3 DNA: TGTGCTCTTGGGGAAGGTAGGGACACCGATAAACTCATCTTT
CDR3 protein: CALGEGRDTDKLIF

J gene: TRDJ1
clone size: few
D gene: .
V gene: TRDV1
CDR3 DNA: TGTGCTCTTGGGGGTATCTTCCTGCCCAAGGGGGAACCCCACACCGATAAACTCATCTTT
CDR3 protein: CALGGIFLPKGEPHTDKLIF